The 13 T cell receptor beta chains given below trace back to one sample, sequenced in a study of CD8+CD57+ T cells in acquired aplastic anemia. Template material for TCR beta VDJ and CDR3 profiling consisted of genomic DNA. Each CDR3 protein gets one entry after TCRdb re-called the reads with MiXCR. The sample carries some 240,000 distinct CDR3 sequences, 34% recorded once. Sequenced material: sorted CD4+, CD8+, or CD8+CD57+ T cells (not recorded which) from PBMCs. The source of these receptors is a human donor in good health, serving as a control.

This clonotype was counted a few times. The V and J genes are TRBV3-1 and TRBJ1-2, with D perhaps matching TRBD1 (5 bases). CDR3 length: 17 amino acids. Trimming took off 1 base at V and 4 bases at J, with 19 bases between the two ends. Germline CDR1 and CDR2: LGHDT and YNNKEL (reference sequence). Here the CDR3 reads CASSQAAQGGNLYGYTF. Written as DNA, the CDR3 is TGTGCCAGCAGCCAAGCAGCTCAGGGAGGAAACCTCTATGGCTACACCTTC.

The chain has TRBV5-4 and TRBJ2-1; D gene uncertain. V lost 5 bases and J lost 7, with 13 bases in between. Looked up from germline, CDR1 is SGHNT and CDR2 is YYREEE (reference sequence). CDR3 length: 13 residues. This CDR3 is CASRASNLNEQFF. CDR3 DNA sequence: TGTGCCAGCAGAGCAAGCAATCTAAATGAGCAGTTCTTC.

V and J are TRBV2 and TRBJ1-1; no firm D call. Looked up from germline, CDR1 is SNHLY and CDR2 is FYNNEI. This CDR3 spans 14 amino acids. V lost 8 bases to trimming and J lost 5 bases, with 18 bases between them. CDR3 in DNA: TGTGCCAGCGTAAAGGGTGCGGAGTGGACTGAAGCTTTCTTT. Translation gives CASVKGAEWTEAFF.

The rearrangement links TRBV11-2 to TRBJ1-3; no clear D. The germline CDR1 and CDR2 sequences are SGHAT and FQNNGV. V was pared by 5 bases and J by 1 base, with 12 bases between. This CDR3 spans 15 amino acids. The CDR3 here is CASSANRISGNTIYF. The DNA of the CDR3 is TGTGCCAGCAGCGCTAACAGAATATCTGGAAACACCATATATTTT.

In this sample, this clonotype turned up a few times. The chain joins TRBV4-1 to TRBJ2-1; 14 nucleotides align to TRBD2. CDR3 length: 16 residues. Trimming removed 1 base from V and 9 bases from J; junction bases left unmatched: 5. Germline-derived CDR1 and CDR2 are MGHRA and YSYEKL. CDR3 nucleotide sequence: TGCGCCAGCAGCCAAGGACTAGCGGGAGGGGGCGGTGAGCAGTTCTTC. Its protein is CASSQGLAGGGGEQFF.

This clonotype was seen a handful of times. The chain combines TRBV11-1 with TRBJ2-1; D is unresolved. Trimming stripped 2 bases from V and 6 bases from J, with 32 bases between. This CDR3 is 21 amino acids long. Germline V gives CDR1 SGHAT, CDR2 FQDESV (reference sequence). CDR3 loop: CASSLFRAPKRYPSPFNEQFF. In DNA form, the CDR3 reads TGTGCCAGCAGCTTATTTCGCGCCCCGAAGAGATATCCCTCCCCCTTCAATGAGCAGTTCTTC.

The chain couples TRBV29-1 to TRBJ1-2, with D unresolved. The CDR3 totals 14 residues. Germline-derived CDR1 and CDR2 are SQVTM and ANQGSEA. The germline V and J ends were trimmed by 7 bases and 3 bases, with 18 bases remaining between them. The CDR3 loop is CSATSTRRDYGYTF. CDR3 sequence (DNA): TGCAGCGCTACCTCGACGAGAAGGGACTATGGCTACACCTTC. Full variable domain (outside the CDR3, taken from reference TRBV29-1 and TRBJ1-2): SAVISQKPSRDICQRGTSLTIQCQVDSQVTMMFWYRQQPGQSLTLIATANQGSEATYESGFVIDKFPISRPNLTFSTLTVSNMSPEDSSIYLCSATSTRRDYGYTFGSGTRLTVV.

CDR3 protein: CASTPGGSFNYGYTF. Here the CDR3 DNA reads TGTGCCAGCACCCCGGGGGGGAGCTTCAACTATGGCTACACCTTC. This chain uses TRBV27 with TRBJ1-2; the D gene is possibly TRBD1 (5 bases). This CDR3 comprises 15 residues. V shed 7 bases and J shed 2 bases, with 17 bases lying between them. The germline V gene encodes CDR1 MNHEY and CDR2 SMNVEV (reference sequence).

The chain couples TRBV12-3 or TRBV12-4 to TRBJ1-2; no clear D. V lost 3 bases to trimming and J lost 5 bases, with 22 bases between them. The CDR3 spans 17 residues. The DNA for the CDR3 is TGTGCCAGCAGTTTTTCGGGGTCAATGGTAGGGAGGTATGGCTACACCTTC. Translated: CASSFSGSMVGRYGYTF.

The CDR3 region has the DNA TGCAGTGCTAGGAGGTCGGGGGGGCCGGGGGACGAGCAGTACTTC. Translating it yields CSARRSGGPGDEQYF. J is TRBJ2-7 and V is TRBV20-1, with 8 bases lining up with TRBD2. The CDR3 covers 15 residues. The germline V gene encodes CDR1 DFQATT and CDR2 SNEGSKA (reference sequence). The trim removed 3 bases at V and 5 bases at J, leaving 12 bases unmatched.

This clonotype was seen many times. CDR3 nucleotides: TGCGCCAGCAGCACCGGCGGAGGGAACACCGGGGAGCTGTTTTTT. Translating it yields CASSTGGGNTGELFF. The rearrangement joins TRBV5-1 to TRBJ2-2; D possibly corresponds to TRBD2 (5 bases). The CDR3 totals 15 residues. Looked up from germline, CDR1 is SGHRS and CDR2 is YFSETQ. V gave up 4 bases and J gave up 1 base, with 11 bases separating them.

The table lists this clonotype with many counts. The gene calls are TRBV29-1 and TRBJ2-1; the match to TRBD1 covers 7 bases. From germline, CDR1 is SQVTM and CDR2 ANQGSEA. CDR3 length: 13 residues. V lost 1 base to trimming and J lost 5 bases; unmatched junction nucleotides: 2. Here the CDR3 reads CSVEGDRNNEQFF. The DNA for the CDR3 is TGCAGCGTTGAAGGGGACAGAAACAATGAGCAGTTCTTC.

This clonotype was detected ten times or more. This chain connects TRBV7-3 to TRBJ2-1; TRBD2 agrees at 7 bases. The CDR3 has 14 residues. Germline CDR1 and CDR2: SGHTA and FQGTGA. V lost 0 bases to trimming and J lost 7 bases; unmatched junction nucleotides: 3. This chain's CDR3 is CASSLTRESNEQFF. CDR3 sequence (DNA): TGTGCCAGCAGCTTAACGCGGGAGTCTAATGAGCAGTTCTTC.